The entry that follows covers one TCR beta chain sequence. Amplification of TCR beta CDR3 regions used RNA as the template. First-round RT-PCR targeting the TCR CDR3 was performed with the HTBI primer set. Using its own MiXCR run on the multiplex PCR reads, TCRdb lists one record per CDR3 protein. The table lists about 590,000 distinct CDR3 sequences, around a sixth of them singletons. Between the trimmed V and J ends, which lost 0 bases and 4 bases, there was a span of 13 bases. Germline loops: CDR1 MGHRA, CDR2 YSYEKL. This CDR3 has 16 residues. Among the patients, aged 18 to 65, hyperthyroidism was newly diagnosed and had lasted under 2 months. Clinical symptoms, serum thyroxine, TRAb, thyroid ultrasound and orbital computed tomography informed diagnoses. The entry originates in a study of T cells in Graves' hyperthyroidism and ophthalmopathy.

This sequence joins TRBV4-1 and TRBJ1-5, with D possibly TRBD1 on 5 matching bases. The TCR was taken from a woman aged 25 to 39 with Graves' hyperthyroidism. Sequenced input: blood. CDR3 region: CASSQDAGALNQPQHF. The CDR3, as DNA: TGCGCCAGCAGCCAAGACGCCGGGGCCTTAAATCAGCCCCAGCATTTT.